A single sample is the source of the 9 T cell receptor beta chains below, sequenced in a study of shared clonotypes between healthy human individuals. Measured with immunoSEQ multiplex PCR; TCRdb has only the in-frame clones, and not every one. The sample carries just over 2,000,000 clones, 90% to 95% recorded once. The sample was naive CD4+ T cells sorted from blood. Subset: CD45RA+ positively selected. The origin of the receptors is a man between 18 and 35 years old in good health.

V usage is TRBV11-3 and J usage is TRBJ1-1; perhaps TRBD1 as D (5 bases). This CDR3 is built from 13 residues. CDR1 and CDR2 (germline): SGHNT, YENEEA. Trimming pared 5 bases from V and 4 bases from J, leaving 11 bases between. CDR3 sequence: CASSLRDFTEAFF. As DNA, the CDR3 is TGTGCCAGCAGCCTCCGGGACTTCACTGAAGCTTTCTTT. The variable domain in full, completed from reference TRBV11-3 and TRBJ1-1, reads EAGVVQSPRYKIIEKKQPVAFWCNPISGHNTLYWYLQNLGQGPELLIRYENEEAVDDSQLPKDRFSAERLKGVDSTLKIQPAELGDSAVYLCASSLRDFTEAFFGQGTRLTVV.

This clone occurred once. The V call is TRBV2, the J call TRBJ1-1; weak D call: TRBD1 (6 bases). V shed 3 bases and J shed 5 bases, with 13 bases lying between them. The CDR3 is made up of 14 amino acids. The germline gives CDR1 SNHLY, CDR2 FYNNEI. The chain's CDR3 is CASSDSRGGTEAFF. CDR3 nucleotides: TGTGCCAGCAGTGATAGCAGGGGTGGAACTGAAGCTTTCTTT.

The CDR3 loop is CASTGGSQETQYF. CDR3 DNA sequence: TGTGCCAGCACAGGGGGATCCCAAGAGACCCAGTACTTC. The chain is built from TRBV2 and TRBJ2-5, with 7 bases that match TRBD1. The length of the CDR3 is 13 residues. Germline values: CDR1 SNHLY, CDR2 FYNNEI. With V trimmed by 7 bases and J by 1 base, 3 bases remained unmatched.

The chain is built from TRBV20-1 and TRBJ1-2; D not resolved. The germline CDR1 and CDR2 sequences are DFQATT and SNEGSKA (reference sequence). Trimming took off 5 bases at V and 1 base at J, with 5 bases between the two ends. CDR3 length: 11 residues. The CDR3 spells CSAQYNYGYTF. The CDR3 DNA reads as TGCAGTGCTCAATATAACTATGGCTACACCTTC.

The chain has TRBV28 and TRBJ1-3; maybe TRBD1 (5 bases). There are 14 residues in the CDR3. V was clipped by 9 bases and J by 4 bases, with 16 bases between them. Germline CDR1 MDHEN, CDR2 SYDVKM. The CDR3 spells CASGFGTAGNTIYF. CDR3 DNA: TGTGCCAGTGGGTTCGGGACCGCAGGAAACACCATATATTTT. The whole variable domain, filled in from reference TRBV28 and TRBJ1-3, reads DVKVTQSSRYLVKRTGEKVFLECVQDMDHENMFWYRQDPGLGLRLIYFSYDVKMKEKGDIPEGYSVSREKKERFSLILESASTNQTSMYLCASGFGTAGNTIYFGEGSWLTVV.

The gene calls are TRBV10-3 and TRBJ2-1, with TRBD2 as a possible D gene (6 bases). Germline V gives CDR1 ENHRY, CDR2 SYGVKD. The V end lost 4 bases, the J end lost 4 bases, and 11 bases lay between the germline ends. The length of the CDR3 is 14 residues. The CDR3 DNA reads as TGTGCCATCAGTGGGACTAAAGATTACAATGAGCAGTTCTTC. The encoded protein is CAISGTKDYNEQFF.

This clone was found once. The chain carries TRBV9 and TRBJ1-2; 8 nucleotides align to TRBD1. The germline CDR1 and CDR2 sequences are SGDLS and YYNGEE. Losses at the gene ends were 4 bases for V and 3 bases for J; bases not matched to a gene: 8. This CDR3 region has 15 residues. CDR3 loop: CASSKQGVRDYGYTF. For the CDR3, the DNA is TGTGCCAGCAGCAAACAGGGGGTGAGGGACTATGGCTACACCTTC. Supplemented by reference TRBV9 and TRBJ1-2, the full variable domain reads DSGVTQTPKHLITATGQRVTLRCSPRSGDLSVYWYQQSLDQGLQFLIQYYNGEERAKGNILERFSAQQFPDLHSELNLSSLELGDSALYFCASSKQGVRDYGYTFGSGTRLTVV.

The chain links TRBV7-8 to TRBJ2-1, with D maybe TRBD2 (6 bases). Trimming removed 0 bases at V and 4 bases at J, with 10 bases between. Germline V gene lookup returns CDR1 SGHVS and CDR2 FQNEAQ. The CDR3 is 15 residues long. The CDR3 spells CASSLAGLRYNEQFF. Written as DNA, the CDR3 is TGTGCCAGCAGCTTAGCGGGACTCCGTTACAATGAGCAGTTCTTC.

The V call is TRBV5-1, the J call TRBJ1-6, with 8 bases fitting TRBD1. The length of the CDR3 is 16 residues. Trimming took 0 bases from V and 5 from J; bases not matched to a gene: 4. The germline V gene encodes CDR1 SGHRS and CDR2 YFSETQ. CDR3 sequence (DNA): TGCGCCAGCAGCTTGGCCTGGACAGGGAATAATTCACCCCTCCACTTT. This sequence encodes CASSLAWTGNNSPLHF.